One TCR beta chain is described in this entry. There are 11 residues in the CDR3. Looked up from germline, CDR1 is DFQATT and CDR2 is SNEGSKA (reference sequence). With 5 bases removed from V and 3 bases from J, the gap between germline ends came to 8 bases. Unique molecular identifiers were attached to individual cDNA molecules. TCRdb re-called the 5' RACE reads with MiXCR, one entry per CDR3 protein. In the table there are around 50,000 distinct CDR3 sequences, around 10% of which are singletons. The entry originates in a study of early T cells in non-severe SARS-CoV-2 infection. Study context: Bulk RNA from unsorted whole blood was sequenced; chains were unpaired.

The sequence was collected from an adult who was a healthcare worker with PCR-confirmed SARS-CoV-2 infection or an uninfected control (not recorded which). This chain joins TRBV20-1 and TRBJ2-7; weak D call: TRBD1 (6 bases). The sample was whole blood. CDR3 loop: CSALRGYEQYF. The DNA for the CDR3 is TGCAGTGCTCTCAGGGGCTACGAGCAGTACTTC.